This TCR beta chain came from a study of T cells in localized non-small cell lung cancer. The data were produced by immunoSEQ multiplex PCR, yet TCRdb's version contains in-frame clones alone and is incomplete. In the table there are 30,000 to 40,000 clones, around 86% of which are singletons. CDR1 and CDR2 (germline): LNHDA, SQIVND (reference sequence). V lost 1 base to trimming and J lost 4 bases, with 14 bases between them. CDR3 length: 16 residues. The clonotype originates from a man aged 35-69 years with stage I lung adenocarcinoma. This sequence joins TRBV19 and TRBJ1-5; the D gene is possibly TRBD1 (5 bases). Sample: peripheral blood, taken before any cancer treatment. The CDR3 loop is CASSIVGAPRNQPQHF. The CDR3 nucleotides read TGTGCCAGTAGTATAGTAGGGGCCCCTAGGAATCAGCCCCAGCATTTT.